These 21 T cell receptor beta chains were all obtained from the same sample, sequenced in a study of blood T cell repertoires in COVID-19. The table came from immunoSEQ multiplex PCR; TCRdb's copy has only in-frame clones and leaves some out. The table has 110,000 to 150,000 clones, over 70% seen once. What was sequenced was PBMCs or T cells enriched from blood (not recorded which). The source of these receptors is a man aged 55-75 years who had recovered from COVID-19.

The V gene is TRBV27, the J gene TRBJ1-4; tentative D call: TRBD1 (5 bases). This CDR3 region has 15 residues. Deletions cut 10 bases from V and 2 bases from J, with 17 bases between. Germline V gene lookup returns CDR1 MNHEY and CDR2 SMNVEV (reference sequence). CDR3 region: CATRNQGNTNEKLFF. The DNA for the CDR3 is TGTGCCACCAGAAATCAGGGTAACACTAATGAAAAACTGTTTTTT.

DNA of the CDR3: TGTGCCGGGGAGGACGGGGGAGACACTGAAGCTTTCTTT. Protein product: CAGEDGGDTEAFF. V usage is TRBV30 and J usage is TRBJ1-1, with D possibly being TRBD1 (5 bases). From germline, CDR1 is GTSNPN and CDR2 SVGIG (reference sequence). The CDR3 consists of 13 residues. Trimming cost V 8 bases and J 3 bases, with 16 bases left between them.

This clone showed up just a few times. The rearrangement joins TRBV13 to TRBJ2-2, with 8 bases that match TRBD1. Germline V gene lookup returns CDR1 PRHDT and CDR2 FYEKMQ (reference sequence). The CDR3 has 19 amino acids. V shed 2 bases, J shed 5 bases, and the junction held 16 bases outside the gene matches. Here the CDR3 DNA reads TGTGCCAGCAGCTTATATCCCGCATCCGGACAGGGTAGGACCGGGGAGCTGTTTTTT. Its protein product is CASSLYPASGQGRTGELFF.

The chain uses TRBV3-1 (or the pseudogene TRBV3-2) and TRBJ2-2, with D possibly TRBD1 on 5 matching bases. Germline CDR1 reads LGHDT; CDR2 reads YNNKEL (reference sequence). Trimming removed 0 bases from V and 9 bases from J, with 8 bases in between. CDR3 length: 13 residues. The DNA of the CDR3 is TGTGCCAGCAGCCAAGATGGGGCCCGGGAGCTGTTTTTT. Amino acids: CASSQDGARELFF.

This chain uses TRBV5-4 with TRBJ2-7; 8 bases match TRBD2. Germline V gene lookup returns CDR1 SGHNT and CDR2 YYREEE (reference sequence). The trim removed 4 bases at V and 4 bases at J, leaving 7 bases unmatched. The CDR3 is 14 amino acids. CDR3 sequence reads: CASSLGGAGYEQYF. The CDR3 DNA is TGTGCCAGCAGCCTCGGGGGGGCTGGGTACGAGCAGTACTTC.

The V call is TRBV10-3, the J call TRBJ2-3; tentatively, D is TRBD1 (5 bases). The V and J ends lost 6 bases and 3 bases respectively, with 10 bases between them. The CDR3 sequence is 13 residues long. Germline lookup yields CDR1 ENHRY and CDR2 SYGVKD. The CDR3 protein is CAIRTAGTDTQYF. The CDR3, as DNA: TGTGCCATCAGGACAGCCGGTACAGATACGCAGTATTTT.

In this sample, this clone turned up a few times. The CDR3 DNA is TGTGCCAGCAGTTTACCGGGACAGGGCTACACCTTC. It specifies CASSLPGQGYTF. The chain recombines TRBV27 with TRBJ1-2; the match to TRBD1 covers 7 bases. The CDR3 is made up of 12 amino acids. Trimming at V came to 2 bases and at J to 8 bases, leaving 2 bases not matched to a gene. The germline V gene encodes CDR1 MNHEY and CDR2 SMNVEV (reference sequence).

The J gene is TRBJ1-2, the V gene TRBV28; tentatively, D is TRBD1 (6 bases). Trimming left V 2 bases short and J 8 bases short, with 15 bases between. The germline V gene has CDR1 MDHEN and CDR2 SYDVKM. The CDR3 loop spans 14 amino acids. CDR3 loop: CASSLRGAGAGYTF. For the CDR3, the DNA is TGTGCCAGCAGTTTACGAGGGGCAGGGGCCGGCTACACCTTC.

J is TRBJ1-2 and V is TRBV10-3, with 7 bases identical to TRBD1. Germline values: CDR1 ENHRY, CDR2 SYGVKD. The CDR3 totals 15 residues. J was trimmed by 1 base and V by 7 bases; bases with no gene match: 9. The CDR3 protein is CAITKGQSDNYGYTF. In DNA, the CDR3 is TGTGCCATCACCAAGGGACAGTCCGATAACTATGGCTACACCTTC.

The genes are TRBV5-1 and TRBJ1-1; maybe TRBD1 (6 bases). Trimming took 1 base from V and 0 from J, leaving 10 bases between them. Germline V gene data show CDR1 as SGHRS and CDR2 as YFSETQ. The CDR3 runs to 15 residues. This CDR3 is CASSLWGGMNTEAFF. CDR3 nucleotide sequence: TGCGCCAGCAGCTTGTGGGGGGGCATGAACACTGAAGCTTTCTTT. Drawing the rest from reference TRBV5-1 and TRBJ1-1, the complete variable domain is KAGVTQTPRYLIKTRGQQVTLSCSPISGHRSVSWYQQTPGQGLQFLFEYFSETQRNKGNFPGRFSGRQFSNSRSEMNVSTLELGDSALYLCASSLWGGMNTEAFFGQGTRLTVV.

J is TRBJ2-2 and V is TRBV11-2; 8 bases fit TRBD1. The junction had 7 bases not matched to a gene; V was cut back by 3 bases and J by 4 bases. CDR3 length equals 16 residues. CDR1 is SGHAT and CDR2 is FQNNGV in the germline V gene. Here the CDR3 DNA reads TGTGCCAGCAGCTTCCCCGGGACAGGAGGCACCGGGGAGCTGTTTTTT. Translating it yields CASSFPGTGGTGELFF. Based on the CDR3 plus reference TRBV11-2 and TRBJ2-2, the full variable domain is EAGVAQSPRYKIIEKRQSVAFWCNPISGHATLYWYQQILGQGPKLLIQFQNNGVVDDSQLPKDRFSAERLKGVDSTLKIQPAKLEDSAVYLCASSFPGTGGTGELFFGEGSRLTVL.

J is TRBJ2-1 and V is TRBV7-2; D ambiguous. Germline V gives CDR1 SGHTA, CDR2 FQGNSA. With 2 bases removed from V and 6 bases from J, the gap between germline ends came to 11 bases. This CDR3 comprises 14 residues. This CDR3 reads CASSLNWAGNEQFF. DNA of the CDR3: TGTGCCAGCAGCTTAAATTGGGCTGGCAATGAGCAGTTCTTC.

J is TRBJ2-3 and V is TRBV2, with 8 bases lining up with TRBD2. V gave up 6 bases and J gave up 3 bases; unmatched junction bases: 14. The length of the CDR3 is 17 residues. Looked up from germline, CDR1 is SNHLY and CDR2 is FYNNEI. The CDR3 sequence: CASRVKREGRLTDTQYF. The DNA for the CDR3 is TGTGCCAGCAGAGTCAAACGGGAGGGTAGGTTAACAGATACGCAGTATTTT.

V and J are TRBV7-6 and TRBJ2-7; weak D call: TRBD2 (5 bases). The CDR3 contains 15 residues. Trimming left V 5 bases short and J 6 bases short, with 20 bases between. Germline lookup yields CDR1 SGHVS and CDR2 FNYEAQ. CDR3 in amino acids: CASSLRSRDWREQYF. The CDR3, as DNA: TGTGCCAGCAGCCTGCGGAGTCGGGATTGGCGCGAGCAGTACTTC.

J is TRBJ2-7 and V is TRBV9, with 11 nucleotides matching TRBD2. After removal of 4 bases from V and 7 bases from J, the junction contained 10 bases not matched to a gene. Germline values: CDR1 SGDLS, CDR2 YYNGEE. The CDR3 has 15 amino acids. The CDR3: CASSPLSGGAGEQYF. The CDR3, as DNA: TGTGCCAGCAGCCCACTTAGCGGGGGGGCTGGTGAGCAGTACTTC.

The chain uses TRBV5-1 and TRBJ2-3; TRBD1 agrees at 10 bases. The CDR3 is 16 amino acids. V was pared by 4 bases and J by 4 bases, with 9 bases of the junction left unmatched. Germline loops: CDR1 SGHRS, CDR2 YFSETQ. CDR3: CASSQRTGGVSDTQYF. CDR3 bases: TGCGCCAGCAGCCAGCGGACAGGGGGAGTCTCAGATACGCAGTATTTT.

CDR3 coding DNA: TGTGCCAGCAGCGTAGCCCCGTCTTCAGATACGCAGTATTTT. Encoded protein: CASSVAPSSDTQYF. The J gene is TRBJ2-3, the V gene TRBV9; no clear D gene. From germline, CDR1 is SGDLS and CDR2 YYNGEE. V was shortened by 0 bases and J by 4 bases, with 9 bases between the two germline ends. This CDR3 region has 14 residues.

The V and J genes are TRBV30 and TRBJ1-5; D not certain. The CDR3 extends over 13 amino acids. Trimming removed 1 base from V and 5 bases from J, with 9 bases in between. The V gene's germline CDR1 is GTSNPN and CDR2 SVGIG (reference sequence). The CDR3 region has the DNA TGTGCCTGGAGTGGATTCGGGGATCAGCCCCAGCATTTT. Its translation is CAWSGFGDQPQHF.

The genes are TRBV7-9 and TRBJ2-2; maybe TRBD2 (5 bases). V was trimmed by 2 bases and J by 5 bases, leaving 9 bases between them. There are 14 residues in the CDR3. Germline lookup yields CDR1 SEHNR and CDR2 FQNEAQ (reference sequence). The CDR3 region has the DNA TGTGCCAGCAGCTTAACGGGCGGGACCGGGGAGCTGTTTTTT. This encodes CASSLTGGTGELFF. The full variable domain, in which reference TRBV7-9 and TRBJ2-2 provide the parts outside the CDR3, is DTGVSQNPRHKITKRGQNVTFRCDPISEHNRLYWYRQTLGQGPEFLTYFQNEAQLEKSRLLSDRFSAERPKGSFSTLEIQRTEQGDSAMYLCASSLTGGTGELFFGEGSRLTVL.

V usage is TRBV6-5 and J usage is TRBJ2-7, with TRBD1 as a possible D gene (6 bases). Germline V gene lookup returns CDR1 MNHEY and CDR2 SVGAGI. The CDR3 covers 13 residues. V lost 7 bases, J lost 13 bases, and 23 bases lay in between. The CDR3 bases are TGTGCCAGCATGAACAGGGTTAGCCGCCACAAATACTTC. This sequence encodes CASMNRVSRHKYF.

The genes are TRBV7-8 and TRBJ2-3, with 11 bases lining up with TRBD2. Germline loops: CDR1 SGHVS, CDR2 FQNEAQ. V gave up 2 bases and J gave up 0 bases; unmatched junction bases: 10. The length of the CDR3 is 19 residues. CDR3 DNA sequence: TGTGCCAGCAGCTTAAAAGTAGTTAGCGGGAGGGATAGCACAGATACGCAGTATTTT. Translating it yields CASSLKVVSGRDSTDTQYF.